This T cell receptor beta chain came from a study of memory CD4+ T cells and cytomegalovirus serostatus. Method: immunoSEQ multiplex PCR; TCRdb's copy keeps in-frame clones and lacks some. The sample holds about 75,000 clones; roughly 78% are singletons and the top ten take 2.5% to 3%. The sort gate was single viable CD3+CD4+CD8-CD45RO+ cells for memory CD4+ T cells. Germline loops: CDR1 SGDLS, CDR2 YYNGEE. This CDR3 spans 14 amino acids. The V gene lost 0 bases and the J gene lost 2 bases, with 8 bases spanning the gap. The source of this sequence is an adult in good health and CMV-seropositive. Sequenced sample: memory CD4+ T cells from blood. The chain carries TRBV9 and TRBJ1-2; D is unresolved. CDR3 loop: CASSVDPQNYGYTF. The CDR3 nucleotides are TGTGCCAGCAGCGTAGATCCACAGAACTATGGCTACACCTTC.